This T cell receptor (beta chain) was obtained from a study of blood T cell repertoires in COVID-19. Study context: Samples representing acute and convalescent COVID-19 were sourced from the United States, Italy and Spain.

J lost 2 bases, V lost 5 bases, and 4 bases had no gene match. This CDR3 comprises 15 residues. From germline, CDR1 is SGHTA and CDR2 FQGNSA. Repertoires were generated with immunoSEQ multiplex PCR, while TCRdb's copy carries only in-frame clones and drops some. The sample holds about 140,000 clones; around 86% are singletons and the top ten take approximately 9.1%. The rearrangement links TRBV7-2 to TRBJ1-2, with TRBD1 matching over 11 bases. Sequencing was performed on peripheral blood. The sequence was obtained from a woman aged 55-75 years with active or convalescent COVID-19. The DNA of the CDR3 is TGTGCCAGCAGCCCTCGGACAGGGGGCAACTATGGCTACACCTTC. Translation: CASSPRTGGNYGYTF.